These 21 T cell receptor beta chains were all obtained from the same sample, sequenced in a study of OX40 agonist ivuxolimab in advanced cancers. Library creation used the immunoSEQ multiplex PCR assay. TCRdb limited this immuneACCESS table to in-frame rearrangements with V and J called. A share of clones is missing; checked studies link under half to unresolved V genes, and the rest is unexplained. Recorded for this sample are about 89,000 clones; 70% to 90% of them occurred a single time. The ten most abundant clones make up approximately 0.26% of the sample. Sequencing was performed on CD4+ or CD8+ T cells sorted from blood, taken in a trial of the OX40 agonist ivuxolimab. The receptors were gathered from an adult with an advanced solid tumor such as melanoma, head and neck, liver or kidney cancer.

A word on this clone: No DNA is shown, since the ends of the CDR3 on it are uncertain; the CDR3 is the one TCRdb lists. The chain carries TRBV27 and TRBJ2-2; the table names TRBD2, a call not compared with the DNA. Germline values: CDR1 MNHEY, CDR2 SMNVEV (reference sequence). The CDR3 has 13 amino acids, counting both end residues. CDR3 loop: CASSTSGTGELFF.

This clone was detected only once. The rearrangement uses TRBV5-1 and TRBJ2-1; 8 bases are shared with TRBD2. Germline CDR1 SGHRS, CDR2 YFSETQ. J was trimmed by 12 bases and V by 4 bases; bases with no gene match: 15. The CDR3 runs to 15 residues. The CDR3 region has the DNA TGCGCCAGCAGCCCCACTGACGGGGGGGTTTCGGGGCAGTTCTTC. It yields the protein CASSPTDGGVSGQFF.

V usage is TRBV7-8 and J usage is TRBJ2-7, with 8 bases lining up with TRBD2. The CDR3 runs to 14 residues. Per the germline V gene, CDR1 is SGHVS and CDR2 is FQNEAQ. V gave up 7 bases and J gave up 2 bases; unmatched junction bases: 7. The CDR3 loop reads CASISREGPYEQYF. CDR3 sequence (DNA): TGTGCCAGCATCTCCCGGGAGGGGCCCTACGAGCAGTACTTC.

This clone was observed a handful of times. CDR3 region: CASSESLGPNEQFF. CDR3 nucleotides: TGTGCCAGCAGTGAATCCCTGGGGCCTAATGAGCAGTTCTTC. The rearrangement joins TRBV2 to TRBJ2-1; the D gene is possibly TRBD1 (5 bases). Germline V gene sequence: CDR1 SNHLY, CDR2 FYNNEI. The germline V and J ends were trimmed by 2 bases and 7 bases, with 12 bases remaining between them. This CDR3 comprises 14 residues.

The chain uses TRBV19 and TRBJ2-3; D remains unclear. CDR1 is LNHDA, CDR2 SQIVND, per germline (reference sequence). This CDR3 has 15 residues. V was trimmed by 1 base and J by 4 bases, leaving 12 bases between them. The CDR3 sequence: CASSIGKTPADTQYF. The DNA for the CDR3 is TGTGCCAGTAGTATAGGGAAGACCCCGGCAGATACGCAGTATTTT.

The CDR3 spells CASSSRTVYEQYF. As DNA, the CDR3 is TGTGCCAGCAGCTCCCGGACTGTTTACGAGCAGTACTTC. V usage is TRBV7-2 and J usage is TRBJ2-7; the D gene is possibly TRBD2 (5 bases). The length of the CDR3 is 13 residues. V lost 4 bases, J lost 4 bases, and 11 bases lay in between. Germline CDR1 is SGHTA and CDR2 is FQGNSA.

The chain couples TRBV30 to TRBJ2-1; unclear D gene. Germline loops: CDR1 GTSNPN, CDR2 SVGIG (reference sequence). Trimming took off 0 bases at V and 6 bases at J, with 15 bases between the two ends. The CDR3 contains 15 residues. CDR3 residues: CAWSVGSTAGNEQFF. The CDR3, as DNA: TGTGCCTGGAGTGTAGGAAGCACAGCTGGCAATGAGCAGTTCTTC.

This clone has a single count. The V call is TRBV7-9, the J call TRBJ1-5; the D is unclear. The CDR3 is made up of 15 amino acids. Germline-derived CDR1 and CDR2 are SEHNR and FQNEAQ (reference sequence). The ends were cut back, 5 bases at V and 0 bases at J, with 11 bases in the middle. Here the CDR3 DNA reads TGTGCCAGCAGCGAAGAGACCTATAGCAATCAGCCCCAGCATTTT. It yields the protein CASSEETYSNQPQHF.

The rearrangement uses TRBV7-8 and TRBJ1-4; D not certain. The CDR3 contains 15 residues. Germline assignment: CDR1 SGHVS and CDR2 FQNEAQ. V lost 5 bases, J lost 0 bases, and 10 bases lay in between. For the CDR3, the DNA is TGTGCCAGCAGCCCAGTACGGGCAACTAATGAAAAACTGTTTTTT. Encoded protein: CASSPVRATNEKLFF. The whole variable domain, remainder taken from reference TRBV7-8 and TRBJ1-4, is GAGVSQSPRYKVAKRGQDVALRCDPISGHVSLFWYQQALGQGPEFLTYFQNEAQLDKSGLPSDRFFAERPEGSVSTLKIQRTQQEDSAVYLCASSPVRATNEKLFFGSGTQLSVL.

This rearrangement joins TRBV7-8 to TRBJ2-1; 10 bases are shared with TRBD2. Germline lookup yields CDR1 SGHVS and CDR2 FQNEAQ. V lost 5 bases, J lost 4 bases, and 8 bases stayed unmatched. CDR3 length equals 16 residues. CDR3 loop: CASSQYETSGYNEQFF. Written as DNA, the CDR3 is TGTGCCAGCAGCCAATATGAGACTAGCGGGTACAATGAGCAGTTCTTC.

This clone was observed a single time. The rearrangement joins TRBV5-1 to TRBJ1-1; no clear D gene. The CDR3 contains 13 residues. Germline V gene lookup returns CDR1 SGHRS and CDR2 YFSETQ. Deletions cut 1 base from V and 1 base from J, with 5 bases between. CDR3 region: CASSLSRNTEAFF. The CDR3 bases are TGCGCCAGCAGCTTGTCCCGGAACACTGAAGCTTTCTTT.

There are a few counts of this clone. The rearrangement joins TRBV6-1 to TRBJ1-5; no clear D. CDR1 is MNHNS, CDR2 SASEGT, per germline. There are 12 residues in the CDR3. V was trimmed by 7 bases and J by 4 bases, leaving 8 bases between them. The CDR3 spells CASTDGNQPQHF. In nucleotides, the CDR3 is TGTGCCAGCACGGACGGGAATCAGCCCCAGCATTTT.

This chain links TRBV19 with TRBJ1-4; D is unresolved. The CDR3 consists of 12 residues. CDR1 is LNHDA and CDR2 is SQIVND in the germline V gene (reference sequence). Trimming shortened V by 7 bases and J by 4 bases, and 7 bases separated the two germline ends. CDR3 sequence (DNA): TGTGCCAGTACGGGCCTTAATGAAAAACTGTTTTTT. Residues: CASTGLNEKLFF.

The V and J genes are TRBV11-1 and TRBJ2-1, with 7 bases lining up with TRBD1. CDR3 length: 16 amino acids. With 3 bases clipped from V and 2 bases from J, the junction kept 7 bases outside the gene matches. Germline CDR1 reads SGHAT; CDR2 reads FQDESV (reference sequence). The CDR3 coding sequence is TGTGCCAGCAGCTTGAGGGGGCCGGGGACCTACAATGAGCAGTTCTTC. Protein: CASSLRGPGTYNEQFF.

The V gene is TRBV19, the J gene TRBJ1-2; TRBD1 agrees at 7 bases. The germline V gene has CDR1 LNHDA and CDR2 SQIVND (reference sequence). The V gene end was trimmed by 6 bases and the J gene end by 4 bases; junction bases not matched to a gene: 8. CDR3 length: 14 residues. DNA for the CDR3: TGTGCCAGTAGACCGGCAGGGGGTTTCTATGGCTACACCTTC. Its protein product is CASRPAGGFYGYTF.

The chain is built from TRBV27 and TRBJ2-7, with 10 positions matching TRBD1. The germline V gene encodes CDR1 MNHEY and CDR2 SMNVEV (reference sequence). Losses at the gene ends were 4 bases for V and 4 bases for J; bases not matched to a gene: 10. This CDR3 has 16 amino acids. The CDR3 nucleotides are TGTGCCAGCAGTTCGCAGGGACAGGGGAGGACGTACGAGCAGTACTTC. It is translated as CASSSQGQGRTYEQYF.

V usage is TRBV19 and J usage is TRBJ1-1; 7 bases align to TRBD1. The CDR3 loop spans 13 amino acids. CDR1 is LNHDA, CDR2 SQIVND, per germline (reference sequence). V shed 0 bases and J 6 bases; nucleotides not matched to a gene: 1. Here the CDR3 DNA reads TGTGCCAGTAGTATAGACAGGGGGGCTGAAGCTTTCTTT. Its protein product is CASSIDRGAEAFF.

The chain joins TRBV11-2 to TRBJ1-5, with D possibly matching TRBD1 (6 bases). Germline loops: CDR1 SGHAT, CDR2 FQNNGV. The CDR3 loop spans 12 amino acids. Trimming removed 4 bases from V and 7 bases from J, with 8 bases in between. CDR3 sequence (DNA): TGTGCCAGCAGCTCCCAGGGGCAGCCCCAGCATTTT. Amino acid sequence: CASSSQGQPQHF.

CDR3 DNA: TGTGCCAGCAGTTTAGCGAGGGGGATCAATGAGCAGTTCTTC. Translated: CASSLARGINEQFF. The chain is built from TRBV6-6 and TRBJ2-1; a possible D gene is TRBD1 (6 bases). V was trimmed by 4 bases and J by 6 bases, leaving 13 bases between them. The germline V gene encodes CDR1 MNHNY and CDR2 SVGAGI (reference sequence). The CDR3 loop spans 14 amino acids.

This chain joins TRBV14 and TRBJ2-6, with TRBD1 matching over 8 bases. Trimming removed 5 bases from V and 2 bases from J; junction bases left unmatched: 8. Germline V lookup: CDR1 SGHDN, CDR2 FVKESK. This CDR3 is 17 amino acids long. The CDR3 DNA is TGTGCCAGCAGCGCGCGACAGGGGTTGACTGGGGCCAACGTCCTGACTTTC. This encodes CASSARQGLTGANVLTF.

The chain couples TRBV27 to TRBJ2-2; D is uncertain. The CDR3 spans 14 residues. Germline values: CDR1 MNHEY, CDR2 SMNVEV (reference sequence). Trimming cost V 3 bases and J 5 bases, with 10 bases left between them. Here the CDR3 reads CASSFGVGTGELFF. CDR3 DNA sequence: TGTGCCAGCAGTTTTGGGGTTGGGACCGGGGAGCTGTTTTTT.